This passage covers 24 T cell receptor beta chains from one sample sequenced in a study of blood T cell repertoires in COVID-19. Assay used: immunoSEQ multiplex PCR; TCRdb lists only in-frame clones, some missing. Seen here are 200,000 to 300,000 clones, roughly 86% observed once, and the top ten hold around 2.4%. The sequencing input was PBMCs or T cells enriched from blood (not recorded which). The source is a woman between 18 and 29 years old who had recovered from COVID-19.

This clone was seen once. J is TRBJ1-3 and V is TRBV3-1 (or the pseudogene TRBV3-2), with TRBD1 matching 7 bases. CDR1 LGHDT and CDR2 YNNKEL come from the germline V gene (reference sequence). The V segment lost 0 bases and the J segment 7 bases; nucleotides outside the gene matches: 9. The CDR3 is 16 residues long. In nucleotides, the CDR3 is TGTGCCAGCAGCCAAGAGACCGGGACAGCGTTTAACACCATATATTTT. Protein product: CASSQETGTAFNTIYF.

V and J are TRBV6-6 and TRBJ1-6; D unresolved. CDR3 length equals 13 residues. Germline V gene lookup returns CDR1 MNHNY and CDR2 SVGAGI (reference sequence). Trimming cost V 0 bases and J 9 bases, with 6 bases left between them. The CDR3 bases are TGTGCCAGCAGTTACTCCTCGGGTTCACCCCTCCACTTT. Protein: CASSYSSGSPLHF.

The chain carries TRBV25-1 and TRBJ1-2; D is unresolved. Trimming stripped 1 base from V and 1 base from J, with 10 bases between. Germline V gene sequence: CDR1 MGHDK, CDR2 SYGVNS. CDR3 length: 15 residues. The CDR3 protein is CASSESAGVNYGYTF. In DNA, the CDR3 is TGTGCCAGCAGTGAATCCGCGGGTGTTAACTATGGCTACACCTTC.

A few counts support this clone. This chain connects TRBV11-2 to TRBJ2-3; D remains ambiguous. In germline, CDR1 is SGHAT, CDR2 FQNNGV. The V and J ends lost 7 bases and 2 bases respectively, with 13 bases between them. This CDR3 region has 14 residues. The chain's CDR3 is CASTPVGPTDTQYF. CDR3 nucleotides: TGTGCCAGCACCCCCGTGGGCCCCACAGATACGCAGTATTTT.

The chain is built from TRBV3-1 (or the pseudogene TRBV3-2) and TRBJ1-1; D perhaps matches TRBD1 (6 bases). Germline CDR1 is LGHDT and CDR2 is YNNKEL (reference sequence). The V end was cut by 1 base, the J end by 5 bases, with 11 bases between. The length of the CDR3 is 14 residues. CDR3: CASSQAQGTTEAFF. The CDR3 nucleotides are TGTGCCAGCAGCCAAGCACAGGGCACAACTGAAGCTTTCTTT.

V is TRBV6-6 and J is TRBJ2-1; 12 bases line up with TRBD2. Germline values: CDR1 MNHNY, CDR2 SVGAGI (reference sequence). The CDR3 is 14 residues long. The trim removed 5 bases at V and 9 bases at J, leaving 5 bases unmatched. The CDR3, as DNA: TGTGCCAGCAGTCAGACTAGCGGGGGATTTGAGCAGTTCTTC. This gives the protein CASSQTSGGFEQFF.

The rearrangement links TRBV19 to TRBJ1-2, with D possibly being TRBD1 (6 bases). Germline V gene data show CDR1 as LNHDA and CDR2 as SQIVND (reference sequence). Deletions cut 0 bases from V and 4 bases from J, with 15 bases between. This CDR3 is built from 16 residues. The CDR3 loop is CASSIEPRTATYGYTF. The CDR3 DNA sequence: TGTGCCAGTAGTATAGAACCTAGGACAGCTACCTATGGCTACACCTTC.

CDR3 sequence: CASSPGQDNEQYF. Here the CDR3 DNA reads TGTGCCAGCTCACCGGGACAGGACAACGAGCAGTACTTC. V is TRBV18 and J is TRBJ2-7; TRBD1 agrees at 8 bases. Germline V gene sequence: CDR1 KGHSH, CDR2 LQKENI. There are 13 residues in the CDR3. V lost 3 bases, J lost 5 bases, and 3 bases stayed unmatched.

The J gene is TRBJ2-7, the V gene TRBV9, with 15 bases aligning to TRBD2. The CDR3 is made up of 17 amino acids. J gave up 2 bases and V 4 bases, and 7 bases lay outside the gene matches. Germline values: CDR1 SGDLS, CDR2 YYNGEE. DNA of the CDR3: TGTGCCAGCAGCAACGGACTAGCGGGAGGGCCTCCCTACGAGCAGTACTTC. Translated: CASSNGLAGGPPYEQYF.

The rearrangement joins TRBV7-6 to TRBJ1-6; TRBD1 is a possible D gene (6 bases). Trimming pared 1 base from V and 4 bases from J, leaving 26 bases between. Germline V lookup: CDR1 SGHVS, CDR2 FNYEAQ. This CDR3 is 21 amino acids long. CDR3 in amino acids: CASSLVPQIGLLRGYNSPLHF. CDR3 DNA: TGTGCCAGCAGCTTAGTGCCGCAAATCGGCTTGCTCAGGGGATATAATTCACCCCTCCACTTT.

The V gene is TRBV5-8, the J gene TRBJ1-3; D ambiguous. This CDR3 spans 15 amino acids. V shed 0 bases and J shed 4 bases, with 11 bases lying between them. Looked up from germline, CDR1 is SGHTS and CDR2 is YDEGEE. The DNA for the CDR3 is TGTGCCAGCAGCTTGGACAGACACCTCGGAAACACCATATATTTT. This encodes CASSLDRHLGNTIYF.

The CDR3 spells CASSPSVYEQYF. In DNA, the CDR3 is TGTGCCAGCAGCCCTAGCGTTTACGAGCAGTACTTC. The chain carries TRBV11-2 and TRBJ2-7; tentatively, D is TRBD2 (6 bases). Between the trimmed V and J ends, which lost 5 bases and 4 bases, there was a span of 9 bases. CDR3 length: 12 amino acids. From germline, CDR1 is SGHAT and CDR2 FQNNGV.

The CDR3 DNA reads TGTGCCAGCAGTTACTCCCGCTATAAACCTAGGGAGAGCTCCTACGAGCAGTACTTC. Translated, it gives CASSYSRYKPRESSYEQYF. This chain links TRBV6-2 or TRBV6-3 with TRBJ2-7, with D maybe TRBD2 (5 bases). Germline CDR1 reads MNHEY; CDR2 reads SVGEGT. CDR3 length equals 19 residues. V was shortened by 0 bases and J by 0 bases, with 21 bases between the two germline ends.

The V and J genes are TRBV5-1 and TRBJ2-7; 7 bases agree with TRBD2. CDR3 length: 14 residues. Unmatched junction bases numbered 7, after V lost 3 bases and J lost 4 bases. Germline CDR1 is SGHRS and CDR2 is YFSETQ. CDR3 loop: CASSSAGLVYEQYF. The CDR3 nucleotides read TGCGCCAGCAGCTCAGCGGGACTCGTGTACGAGCAGTACTTC.

The chain uses TRBV9 and TRBJ2-7; maybe TRBD2 (6 bases). V was clipped by 0 bases and J by 3 bases, with 19 bases between them. CDR3 size: 17 residues. The germline gives CDR1 SGDLS, CDR2 YYNGEE. The CDR3 sequence is CASSVEPGVGEGYEQYF. Here the CDR3 DNA reads TGTGCCAGCAGCGTAGAGCCGGGAGTGGGGGAAGGCTACGAGCAGTACTTC.

The genes are TRBV5-1 and TRBJ2-2; perhaps TRBD1 as D (5 bases). The CDR3 consists of 15 residues. CDR1 and CDR2 from the germline V gene are SGHRS and YFSETQ. V lost 3 bases and J 4 bases, leaving 13 bases between the germline ends. CDR3 region: CASSSSRVPTGELFF. Written as DNA, the CDR3 is TGCGCCAGCAGCTCTTCCAGGGTCCCCACCGGGGAGCTGTTTTTT.

This chain links TRBV4-1 with TRBJ1-6; the D is unclear. Trimming removed 1 base from V and 1 base from J, with 11 bases in between. This CDR3 has 17 residues. The V gene's germline CDR1 is MGHRA and CDR2 YSYEKL. DNA for the CDR3: TGCGCCAGCAGCCAAGCATGGCGGGTATCCTATAATTCACCCCTCCACTTT. This encodes CASSQAWRVSYNSPLHF.

The J gene is TRBJ2-4, the V gene TRBV2; 7 bases are a match to TRBD2. This CDR3 has 15 amino acids. Trimming at V came to 6 bases and at J to 4 bases, leaving 9 bases not matched to a gene. Germline-derived CDR1 and CDR2 are SNHLY and FYNNEI. DNA of the CDR3: TGTGCCAGCAGGGGGCCTAGCGGAGCTAAAAACATTCAGTACTTC. Translated: CASRGPSGAKNIQYF.

The chain has TRBV9 and TRBJ2-1; 7 bases agree with TRBD1. Germline V gene lookup returns CDR1 SGDLS and CDR2 YYNGEE. CDR3 length: 16 residues. Trimming cost V 3 bases and J 8 bases; bases outside gene matches: 14. This chain's CDR3 is CASSALRTGMGDEQFF. The CDR3 DNA follows: TGTGCCAGCAGCGCCCTAAGGACAGGAATGGGCGATGAGCAGTTCTTC.

Note on this clone: Mismatch with germline at one junction end may stem from a read error. This chain connects TRBV2 to TRBJ2-7; weak D call: TRBD2 (5 bases). The CDR3 consists of 17 residues. Germline lookup yields CDR1 SNHLY and CDR2 FYNNEI. CDR3 in DNA: TGTGCCAGGAGTGGTAACCCTTTGACGGGAATGGAGAGCGAGCAGTACTTC. Amino acids: CARSGNPLTGMESEQYF. Filled out from reference TRBV2 and TRBJ2-7, the complete variable domain reads EPEVTQTPSHQVTQMGQEVILRCVPISNHLYFYWYRQILGQKVEFLVSFYNNEISEKSEIFDDQFSVERPDGSNFTLKIRSTKLEDSAMYFCARSGNPLTGMESEQYFGPGTRLTVT.

This clone was counted once. The chain joins TRBV4-1 to TRBJ1-1; D gene unclear. The germline V gene encodes CDR1 MGHRA and CDR2 YSYEKL. The germline V and J ends were trimmed by 1 base and 0 bases, with 3 bases remaining between them. CDR3 length: 13 residues. CDR3 sequence (DNA): TGCGCCAGCAGCCAAGGAGTGAACACTGAAGCTTTCTTT. It yields the protein CASSQGVNTEAFF.

This chain uses TRBV12-5 with TRBJ1-1; 9 bases map to TRBD1. This CDR3 contains 16 residues. Per the germline V gene, CDR1 is LGHNT and CDR2 is FRNRAP. The junction had 10 bases not matched to a gene; V was cut back by 3 bases and J by 5 bases. The CDR3 sequence is CASGFPQGAKGTEAFF. The CDR3 DNA reads TGTGCTAGTGGTTTTCCACAGGGGGCGAAGGGAACTGAAGCTTTCTTT.

This clone has only one observation. V gene TRBV9 combines with J gene TRBJ2-6; D call uncertain. V was shortened by 3 bases and J by 4 bases, with 8 bases between the two germline ends. CDR3 size: 14 residues. Germline CDR1 is SGDLS and CDR2 is YYNGEE. The CDR3 spells CASSAIAGANVLTF. The DNA for the CDR3 is TGTGCCAGCAGCGCAATCGCGGGGGCCAACGTCCTGACTTTC.

The DNA of the CDR3 is TGTGCCAGCAGTTCCTCGCTAGGACAGGTATACAATGAGCAGTTCTTC. It yields the protein CASSSSLGQVYNEQFF. The J gene is TRBJ2-1, the V gene TRBV6-5; 7 nucleotides align to TRBD1. Germline values: CDR1 MNHEY, CDR2 SVGAGI. V dropped 4 bases and J dropped 4; count of bases not matched to a gene: 10. The CDR3 length is 16 residues.